This record concerns one T cell receptor (beta chain) sequence. Germline V gene lookup returns CDR1 SGHKS and CDR2 YYEKEE (reference sequence). Trimming pared 4 bases from V and 2 bases from J, leaving 12 bases between. This CDR3 spans 14 amino acids. This entry is derived from a study of blood T cell repertoires in COVID-19. Looking at the study overall: The United States, Italy and Spain supplied acute and convalescent COVID-19 samples. PBMCs, B-cell-depleted T cells, or T cells provided the cDNA or gDNA that made up the material.

As handled by the study authors: From reference gene primer amplification, estimates of nucleated cell counts were derived. Using immunoSEQ multiplex PCR, the repertoire was profiled, and TCRdb retains in-frame clones only, with some absent. That table furnishes V, J and clone size, whereas the DNA furnished D and trimming. The sample yields about 230,000 clones, about 84% seen once. The sample was peripheral blood. The TCR was taken from a woman over 75 with acute or convalescent COVID-19. This rearrangement joins TRBV5-5 to TRBJ1-2; D is perhaps TRBD1 (5 bases). As DNA, the CDR3 is TGTGCCAGCAGCCCCCCGGGGGGGAACTATGGCTACACCTTC. It specifies CASSPPGGNYGYTF.